Listed here are 29 T cell receptor beta chains from one sample, sequenced in a study of vaccination and CD4 T cells after COVID-19. The treatment is: roughly nine-day PBMC culture with coronavirus spike peptide pools or control peptides (ViraFEST assay). Antigens of these TCRs are unknown. With the Oncomine TCR Beta short-read assay, DNA from cultured CD4+ T cells was sequenced. TCRdb used MiXCR to reprocess the PCR reads, holding one entry per CDR3 protein. The profile shows 14,000 or so distinct CDR3 sequences, less than 35% of them singletons. The source material was CD4+ T cells from blood, cultured in vitro, sampled before SARS-CoV-2 vaccination. These TCRs come from a human donor who received a COVID-19 vaccine.

V and J are TRBV5-6 and TRBJ2-4, with 12 bases fitting TRBD1. V lost 3 bases, J lost 5 bases, and 3 bases stayed unmatched. This CDR3 has 15 residues. From germline, CDR1 is SGHDT and CDR2 YYEEEE. CDR3 amino acids: CASSSGQGAQNIQYF. As DNA, the CDR3 is TGTGCCAGCAGCTCGGGACAGGGGGCCCAAAACATTCAGTACTTC.

The rearrangement uses TRBV6-1 and TRBJ1-5, with D possibly matching TRBD1 (5 bases). Trimming shortened V by 5 bases and J by 4 bases, and 12 bases separated the two germline ends. The CDR3 length is 14 residues. Per the germline V gene, CDR1 is MNHNS and CDR2 is SASEGT. CDR3 nucleotide sequence: TGTGCCAGCAGTCTAAAAGGGGAGAATCAGCCCCAGCATTTT. Amino acids: CASSLKGENQPQHF.

The chain combines TRBV6-1 with TRBJ1-6; D is possibly TRBD1 (6 bases). The germline V and J ends were trimmed by 6 bases and 0 bases, with 6 bases remaining between them. The CDR3 is 14 amino acids. CDR1 MNHNS and CDR2 SASEGT come from the germline V gene. The DNA for the CDR3 is TGTGCCAGCAGGGACAGCTCCTATAATTCACCCCTCCACTTT. Translation gives CASRDSSYNSPLHF.

This chain connects TRBV18 to TRBJ2-1; 15 bases align to TRBD2. The length of the CDR3 is 16 residues. The ends lost 3 bases at V and 8 bases at J; junction bases unmatched: 5. CDR1 KGHSH and CDR2 LQKENI come from the germline V gene. As DNA, the CDR3 is TGTGCCAGCTCACCTCGGACTAGCGGGGGGGCATATGAGCAGTTCTTC. Translated: CASSPRTSGGAYEQFF.

This chain joins TRBV7-2 and TRBJ2-5, with 8 bases that match TRBD2. V shed 5 bases and J 4 bases; nucleotides not matched to a gene: 6. The CDR3 consists of 14 residues. Germline CDR1 SGHTA, CDR2 FQGNSA. The CDR3 loop reads CASSLSGEVETQYF. The CDR3 DNA sequence: TGTGCCAGCAGCCTTAGCGGGGAGGTAGAGACCCAGTACTTC.

This clonotype was seen only a few times. The V and J genes are TRBV14 and TRBJ1-6, with a tentative D call TRBD1 (5 bases). CDR3 length: 16 residues. The V end was cut by 4 bases, the J end by 1 base, with 11 bases between. Germline V gene lookup returns CDR1 SGHDN and CDR2 FVKESK. The CDR3 region is CASSRSGASYNSPLHF. The CDR3 region has the DNA TGTGCCAGCAGCCGCTCCGGGGCATCCTATAATTCACCCCTCCACTTT.

The J gene is TRBJ1-1, the V gene TRBV30; weak D call: TRBD1 (5 bases). V lost 0 bases and J 9 bases, leaving 11 bases between the germline ends. The germline V gene has CDR1 GTSNPN and CDR2 SVGIG (reference sequence). The length of the CDR3 is 12 residues. The CDR3 DNA sequence: TGTGCCTGGAGTGTACTTGGGGGACAAGCTTTCTTT. Translating gives CAWSVLGGQAFF.

The rearrangement links TRBV5-8 to TRBJ2-3; perhaps D is TRBD1 or TRBD2 (6 bases each). Per the germline V gene, CDR1 is SGHTS and CDR2 is YDEGEE. The length of the CDR3 is 15 residues. With 0 bases removed from V and 4 bases from J, the gap between germline ends came to 12 bases. The CDR3 DNA reads as TGTGCCAGCAGCTTGGGGGGGGCAGGGGCAGATACGCAGTATTTT. Amino acids: CASSLGGAGADTQYF.

This clonotype qualifies as medium-sized. V and J are TRBV10-3 and TRBJ1-2; possibly TRBD1 for D (6 bases). Trimming took 8 bases from V and 0 from J, leaving 19 bases between them. Germline CDR1 ENHRY, CDR2 SYGVKD. The CDR3 covers 16 residues. CDR3 region: CAIGTPGHYTNYGYTF. CDR3 sequence (DNA): TGTGCCATCGGAACCCCGGGACATTATACTAACTATGGCTACACCTTC.

The chain links TRBV19 to TRBJ1-2; TRBD1 might be the D (6 bases). Looked up from germline, CDR1 is LNHDA and CDR2 is SQIVND (reference sequence). Trimming took 8 bases from V and 7 from J, leaving 8 bases between them. The CDR3 is made up of 10 amino acids. The CDR3 here is CASGGCGYTF. CDR3 in DNA: TGTGCCAGTGGGGGCTGTGGCTACACCTTC. The full variable domain, with the rest looked up from reference TRBV19 and TRBJ1-2, is DGGITQSPKYLFRKEGQNVTLSCEQNLNHDAMYWYRQDPGQGLRLIYYSQIVNDFQKGDIAEGYSVSREKKESFPLTVTSAQKNPTAFYLCASGGCGYTFGSGTRLTVV.

The CDR3 nucleotides read TGTGCCAGCTCACGTTTTGAGGGGCCGAGCACTGAAGCTTTCTTT. Its protein is CASSRFEGPSTEAFF. The chain links TRBV18 to TRBJ1-1; D is possibly TRBD1 (5 bases). The CDR3 runs to 15 residues. Germline CDR1 reads KGHSH; CDR2 reads LQKENI. The ends were cut back, 4 bases at V and 4 bases at J, with 16 bases in the middle.

The chain recombines TRBV6-1 with TRBJ1-4; no clear D gene. This CDR3 spans 13 amino acids. Germline V gives CDR1 MNHNS, CDR2 SASEGT. The V end was cut by 6 bases, the J end by 0 bases, with 5 bases between. CDR3 residues: CASSQPTNEKLFF. DNA of the CDR3: TGTGCCAGCAGCCAACCAACTAATGAAAAACTGTTTTTT.

The CDR3: CASTIQAGVYGYTF. The CDR3 nucleotides are TGTGCCAGCACCATACAAGCAGGGGTGTATGGCTACACCTTC. The rearrangement uses TRBV7-8 and TRBJ1-2; D might be TRBD1 (6 bases). This CDR3 is built from 14 residues. With 7 bases removed from V and 5 bases from J, the gap between germline ends came to 17 bases. Germline V CDR1 and CDR2: SGHVS, FQNEAQ.

This rearrangement joins TRBV12-3 or TRBV12-4 to TRBJ2-5; D may be TRBD1 (7 bases). V gave up 2 bases and J gave up 5 bases, with 15 bases separating them. The CDR3 runs 15 residues. In DNA form, the CDR3 reads TGTGCCAGCAGTTTATCAGGGGGGCGAGGGGAGACCCAGTACTTC. Translating it yields CASSLSGGRGETQYF.

Details on this clonotype: A read error may produce the germline difference seen at one junction end. The CDR3 protein is CTSSLRIVGETDTQYF. The DNA of the CDR3 is TGCACCAGCAGTTTAAGGATAGTCGGGGAAACAGATACGCAGTATTTT. The genes are TRBV27 and TRBJ2-3, with D perhaps TRBD2 (5 bases). The CDR3 is 16 residues long. The germline V gene encodes CDR1 MNHEY and CDR2 SMNVEV (reference sequence).

This clonotype has just a few counts. The rearrangement links TRBV11-3 to TRBJ1-1; D is possibly TRBD1 (5 bases). V was pared by 4 bases and J by 2 bases, with 14 bases between. This CDR3 has 15 residues. Germline values: CDR1 SGHNT, CDR2 YENEEA. The CDR3 DNA follows: TGTGCCAGCAGCTCAACGTGGGGGACTAACACTGAAGCTTTCTTT. This translates into CASSSTWGTNTEAFF.

This clonotype was recorded a few times. This chain connects TRBV7-9 to TRBJ1-1; TRBD1 is a possible D gene (5 bases). V was clipped by 5 bases and J by 5 bases, with 18 bases between them. CDR1 and CDR2 from the germline V gene are SEHNR and FQNEAQ (reference sequence). There are 15 residues in the CDR3. Here the CDR3 reads CASSPIQALPTEAFF. The CDR3 region has the DNA TGTGCCAGCAGCCCCATACAGGCCTTACCAACTGAAGCTTTCTTT.

The V call is TRBV12-3 or TRBV12-4, the J call TRBJ1-6, with D hard to call. This CDR3 contains 13 residues. Trimming took off 6 bases at V and 0 bases at J, with 3 bases between the two ends. This chain's CDR3 is CASRSSYNSPLHF. The CDR3 DNA reads as TGTGCCAGCAGATCCTCCTATAATTCACCCCTCCACTTT.

This clonotype was observed a handful of times. This chain connects TRBV6-5 to TRBJ1-1; 8 bases fit TRBD1. The CDR3 length is 12 residues. V was clipped by 3 bases and J by 11 bases; unmatched bases: 5. CDR1 and CDR2 from the germline V gene are MNHEY and SVGAGI. CDR3: CASSYSQGGAFF. For the CDR3, the DNA is TGTGCCAGCAGTTATTCACAGGGGGGCGCTTTCTTT.

In its sample, this clonotype was seen a few times. The chain carries TRBV14 and TRBJ2-3; tentative D call: TRBD1 (5 bases). Germline values: CDR1 SGHDN, CDR2 FVKESK. This CDR3 is 15 amino acids long. Between the trimmed V and J ends, which lost 4 bases and 0 bases, there was a span of 11 bases. This CDR3 reads CASSLRQTSTDTQYF. DNA of the CDR3: TGTGCCAGCAGCCTACGACAGACAAGCACAGATACGCAGTATTTT. The full variable domain, completed using reference TRBV14 and TRBJ2-3, is EAGVTQFPSHSVIEKGQTVTLRCDPISGHDNLYWYRRVMGKEIKFLLHFVKESKQDESGMPNNRFLAERTGGTYSTLKVQPAELEDSGVYFCASSLRQTSTDTQYFGPGTRLTVL.

The gene calls are TRBV10-3 and TRBJ2-7; no definite D call. There are 12 residues in the CDR3. Per the germline V gene, CDR1 is ENHRY and CDR2 is SYGVKD. Trimming pared 0 bases from V and 3 bases from J, leaving 3 bases between. In DNA, the CDR3 is TGTGCCATCAGTGAGTCAGGCTACGAGCAGTACTTC. Its protein product is CAISESGYEQYF.

The CDR3 DNA reads TGTGCCAGTACCGCAACGACAGGGGGCTGGACCAGGGAGCTGTTTTTT. This codes for CASTATTGGWTRELFF. This chain links TRBV19 with TRBJ2-2; 10 bases fit TRBD1. V gave up 7 bases and J gave up 9 bases; unmatched junction bases: 14. The CDR3 contains 16 residues. The germline gives CDR1 LNHDA, CDR2 SQIVND (reference sequence). The full variable domain, rest sourced from reference TRBV19 and TRBJ2-2, is DGGITQSPKYLFRKEGQNVTLSCEQNLNHDAMYWYRQDPGQGLRLIYYSQIVNDFQKGDIAEGYSVSREKKESFPLTVTSAQKNPTAFYLCASTATTGGWTRELFFGEGSRLTVL.

This chain joins TRBV30 and TRBJ1-5; D remains ambiguous. V shed 2 bases and J shed 1 base, with 6 bases lying between them. This CDR3 region has 13 residues. Germline assignment: CDR1 GTSNPN and CDR2 SVGIG (reference sequence). The CDR3 loop reads CAWSPLSNQPQHF. CDR3 DNA sequence: TGTGCCTGGAGTCCCTTAAGCAATCAGCCCCAGCATTTT.

The chain is built from TRBV20-1 and TRBJ1-1; perhaps TRBD1 as D (5 bases). Trimming cost V 0 bases and J 4 bases, with 15 bases left between them. Germline V gene lookup returns CDR1 DFQATT and CDR2 SNEGSKA (reference sequence). The CDR3 contains 15 residues. The CDR3 region is CSARDGGTGGTEAFF. The CDR3 DNA sequence: TGCAGTGCTAGAGATGGGGGGACTGGGGGCACTGAAGCTTTCTTT.

The chain has TRBV5-1 and TRBJ2-1; D unresolved. This CDR3 comprises 14 residues. In germline, CDR1 is SGHRS, CDR2 YFSETQ. The V end lost 4 bases, the J end lost 2 bases, and 10 bases lay between the germline ends. The CDR3 DNA reads as TGCGCCAGCAGCCTGGCGGCGGCCTACAATGAGCAGTTCTTC. It is translated as CASSLAAAYNEQFF.

The rearrangement uses TRBV28 and TRBJ1-2; TRBD1 matches at 7 bases. The CDR3 runs to 17 residues. The germline V gene encodes CDR1 MDHEN and CDR2 SYDVKM. V lost 5 bases and J lost 6; bases outside the gene matches: 18. DNA of the CDR3: TGTGCCAGCAGTCTTTTCAGGGGGTGGGAGGCGATCGATGGCTACACCTTC. The encoded protein is CASSLFRGWEAIDGYTF.

This clonotype is labeled medium-sized (0.01 to 0.1%). This CDR3 is CASKSTGGNYGYTF. The CDR3 DNA follows: TGTGCCAGTAAGAGTACAGGGGGTAACTATGGCTACACCTTC. The V gene is TRBV6-1, the J gene TRBJ1-2, with 8 bases fitting TRBD1. V was pared by 9 bases and J by 1 base, with 7 bases of the junction left unmatched. This CDR3 has 14 residues. Looked up from germline, CDR1 is MNHNS and CDR2 is SASEGT.

This clonotype is labeled medium-sized. This rearrangement joins TRBV15 to TRBJ2-5; TRBD1 agrees at 9 bases. The CDR3 loop spans 15 amino acids. Losses at the gene ends were 6 bases for V and 1 base for J; bases not matched to a gene: 6. The germline V gene encodes CDR1 LNHNV and CDR2 YYDKDF (reference sequence). Here the CDR3 DNA reads TGTGCCACCAGTCGGGACAGGGACACCCAAGAGACCCAGTACTTC. Protein sequence: CATSRDRDTQETQYF.

V gene TRBV20-1 combines with J gene TRBJ1-2; D is uncertain. Germline loops: CDR1 DFQATT, CDR2 SNEGSKA (reference sequence). The CDR3 is made up of 16 amino acids. V was shortened by 2 bases and J by 6 bases, with 22 bases between the two germline ends. Here the CDR3 DNA reads TGCAGTGCTAGATTTCAGATTTATACCCGCCGGGATGGCTACACCTTC. Translation gives CSARFQIYTRRDGYTF.